Listed here are 28 T cell receptor beta chains from one sample, sequenced in a study of early T cells in non-severe SARS-CoV-2 infection. MiXCR, run by TCRdb on the 5' RACE reads, gives a single entry per CDR3 protein. The sample includes 45,000 to 55,000 distinct CDR3 sequences, roughly 13% of them seen just once. Sequenced material: whole blood. The origin of the receptors is an adult who was a healthcare worker with PCR-confirmed SARS-CoV-2 infection or an uninfected control (not recorded which).

This clonotype occurred a few times. This chain joins TRBV13 and TRBJ2-7; 7 bases are a match to TRBD1. The CDR3 extends over 14 amino acids. V lost 4 bases and J lost 4; bases outside the gene matches: 7. Germline loops: CDR1 PRHDT, CDR2 FYEKMQ (reference sequence). As DNA, the CDR3 is TGTGCCAGCAGCTACGGACAGGCAGAGTACGAGCAGTACTTC. Translated: CASSYGQAEYEQYF.

This clonotype has a count of ten or more. The chain has TRBV29-1 and TRBJ2-3, with 7 bases that match TRBD2. Per germline, CDR1 SQVTM and CDR2 ANQGSEA. CDR3 length equals 12 residues. The V and J ends lost 6 bases and 3 bases, in that order; junction bases with no gene match: 3. For the CDR3, the DNA is TGCAGCGTCGGGGAGGGGACAGATACGCAGTATTTT. Translating it yields CSVGEGTDTQYF.

This clonotype was observed at least ten times. V is TRBV20-1 and J is TRBJ2-1, with D perhaps matching TRBD2 (6 bases). Per the germline V gene, CDR1 is DFQATT and CDR2 is SNEGSKA (reference sequence). CDR3 size: 13 residues. Trimming stripped 0 bases from V and 5 bases from J, with 8 bases between. DNA of the CDR3: TGCAGTGCTAGAGAGGGGGGACACAATGAGCAGTTCTTC. Its protein product is CSAREGGHNEQFF.

V usage is TRBV5-6 and J usage is TRBJ1-6; no clear D gene. Germline CDR1 and CDR2: SGHDT and YYEEEE. The CDR3 runs 13 residues. V was shortened by 4 bases and J by 9 bases, with 11 bases between the two germline ends. CDR3 sequence: CASSPGAGSPLHF. CDR3 in DNA: TGTGCCAGCAGCCCCGGTGCTGGTTCACCCCTCCACTTT.

This clonotype was seen ten or more times. The chain has TRBV7-2 and TRBJ2-3, with D unresolved. Trimming left V 1 base short and J 2 bases short, with 7 bases between. The CDR3 is 14 amino acids. In germline, CDR1 is SGHTA, CDR2 FQGNSA. In nucleotides, the CDR3 is TGTGCCAGCAGCTTAGACTATACCACAGATACGCAGTATTTT. It encodes CASSLDYTTDTQYF.

This clonotype occurred a few times. The chain couples TRBV27 to TRBJ1-6, with D perhaps matching TRBD1 (6 bases). The CDR3 is 14 residues long. Between the trimmed V and J ends, which lost 4 bases and 6 bases, there was a span of 10 bases. Germline CDR1 and CDR2: MNHEY and SMNVEV (reference sequence). CDR3 residues: CASSSQGVNSPLHF. In nucleotides, the CDR3 is TGTGCCAGCAGTTCACAGGGTGTTAATTCACCCCTCCACTTT.

Many counts were recorded for this clonotype. The CDR3 nucleotides read TGCAGCGCCTACAGGGGGAGAACTGAAGCTTTCTTT. Its translation: CSAYRGRTEAFF. The chain is built from TRBV29-1 and TRBJ1-1, with 8 bases matching TRBD1. The CDR3 is 12 amino acids. V lost 7 bases, J lost 5 bases, and 6 bases stayed unmatched. CDR1 and CDR2 (germline): SQVTM, ANQGSEA.

This clonotype came up many times. The chain combines TRBV14 with TRBJ2-7, with 11 bases matching TRBD1. The CDR3 contains 13 residues. Germline CDR1 SGHDN, CDR2 FVKESK. V shed 3 bases, J shed 5 bases, and the junction held 0 bases outside the gene matches. The CDR3 coding sequence is TGTGCCAGCAGCCAGGGACAGGGGGACGAGCAGTACTTC. Amino acid sequence: CASSQGQGDEQYF.

This clonotype was found many times. The genes are TRBV28 and TRBJ1-3; D might be TRBD1 (6 bases). Germline CDR1 and CDR2: MDHEN and SYDVKM. Trimming took off 3 bases at V and 4 bases at J, with 10 bases between the two ends. This CDR3 is 14 amino acids long. The CDR3, as DNA: TGTGCCAGCAGTTTTACAGGGAGGGGAAACACCATATATTTT. Protein: CASSFTGRGNTIYF.

The J gene is TRBJ2-7, the V gene TRBV28; D is perhaps TRBD1 (6 bases). This CDR3 contains 15 residues. Trimming removed 6 bases from V and 0 bases from J, with 15 bases in between. Germline V gene data show CDR1 as MDHEN and CDR2 as SYDVKM. The CDR3: CASRETGGSSYEQYF. The CDR3 bases are TGTGCCAGCAGAGAGACAGGAGGTAGCTCCTACGAGCAGTACTTC.

This clonotype was seen at least ten times. The V call is TRBV20-1, the J call TRBJ2-3, with D possibly being TRBD1 (5 bases). The germline CDR1 and CDR2 sequences are DFQATT and SNEGSKA (reference sequence). V was clipped by 5 bases and J by 0 bases, with 9 bases between them. The CDR3 sequence is 13 residues long. The CDR3: CSAQGRSTDTQYF. CDR3 nucleotides: TGCAGTGCTCAGGGTAGGAGCACAGATACGCAGTATTTT.

Only a few counts were recorded for this clonotype. This chain links TRBV5-1 with TRBJ2-3; weak D call: TRBD1 (5 bases). This CDR3 is 13 amino acids long. Germline CDR1 is SGHRS and CDR2 is YFSETQ. V was shortened by 0 bases and J by 6 bases, with 8 bases between the two germline ends. The CDR3 is CASSLDQGDTQYF. The CDR3 DNA sequence: TGCGCCAGCAGCTTGGACCAGGGCGATACGCAGTATTTT.

In this sample, this clonotype turned up many times. The chain has TRBV13 and TRBJ1-2; D call uncertain. Germline CDR1 PRHDT, CDR2 FYEKMQ (reference sequence). The V end lost 4 bases, the J end lost 8 bases, and 11 bases lay between the germline ends. This CDR3 spans 12 amino acids. CDR3 region: CASSSGEGGYTF. In nucleotides, the CDR3 is TGTGCCAGCAGCTCCGGGGAAGGCGGCTACACCTTC.

This clonotype was recorded a few times. This rearrangement joins TRBV6-5 to TRBJ1-5; D unresolved. The V and J ends lost 6 bases and 6 bases respectively, with 18 bases between them. CDR1 and CDR2 from the germline V gene are MNHEY and SVGAGI. This CDR3 is built from 15 residues. The CDR3 is CASRIKTGSVQPQHF. In nucleotides, the CDR3 is TGTGCCAGCAGGATAAAGACGGGTTCAGTTCAGCCCCAGCATTTT.

This clonotype came up many times. V gene TRBV28 combines with J gene TRBJ2-3; TRBD1 aligns across 8 bases. V dropped 5 bases and J dropped 4; count of bases not matched to a gene: 11. The germline CDR1 and CDR2 sequences are MDHEN and SYDVKM. This CDR3 contains 16 residues. The CDR3 nucleotides read TGTGCCAGCAGTCCCTTTATCAAACAGGGGGCAGATACGCAGTATTTT. Translated, it gives CASSPFIKQGADTQYF.

At least ten counts were recorded for this clonotype. CDR3 nucleotides: TGTGCCAGCAGCTTGGACCTAGCAGCCTACGAGCAGTACTTC. This codes for CASSLDLAAYEQYF. This chain uses TRBV5-4 with TRBJ2-7; perhaps TRBD2 as D (5 bases). V was trimmed by 0 bases and J by 2 bases, leaving 9 bases between them. Germline CDR1 reads SGHNT; CDR2 reads YYREEE (reference sequence). The CDR3 contains 14 residues.

The sample holds many counts of this clonotype. J is TRBJ2-2 and V is TRBV29-1; D is ambiguous. Per the germline V gene, CDR1 is SQVTM and CDR2 is ANQGSEA. The CDR3 extends over 13 amino acids. The V end lost 6 bases, the J end lost 7 bases, and 15 bases lay between the germline ends. CDR3 nucleotide sequence: TGCAGCGTCGCGCCGCAGACGGGCGGGGAGCTGTTTTTT. It yields the protein CSVAPQTGGELFF.

This clonotype was counted at least ten times. The rearrangement joins TRBV7-2 to TRBJ2-2; D gene ambiguous. Per the germline V gene, CDR1 is SGHTA and CDR2 is FQGNSA. The CDR3 spans 15 residues. V was pared by 5 bases and J by 4 bases, with 14 bases between. The DNA of the CDR3 is TGTGCCAGCAGCGTACCCCTGGGATCCACCGGGGAGCTGTTTTTT. This codes for CASSVPLGSTGELFF.

This clonotype was detected only a few times. V usage is TRBV28 and J usage is TRBJ2-2, with D hard to call. Germline-derived CDR1 and CDR2 are MDHEN and SYDVKM. Trimming stripped 6 bases from V and 8 bases from J, with 10 bases between. This CDR3 comprises 12 residues. DNA of the CDR3: TGTGCCAGCAGCCGTCCAGTGGGGGAGCTGTTTTTT. Protein sequence: CASSRPVGELFF.

At least ten counts were recorded for this clonotype. V usage is TRBV4-1 and J usage is TRBJ1-4, with a possible D match to TRBD1 (5 bases). This CDR3 contains 15 residues. V lost 1 base and J lost 4, with 10 bases in between. Germline CDR1 is MGHRA and CDR2 is YSYEKL. DNA for the CDR3: TGCGCCAGCAGCCAAGGAACAGGACATAATGAAAAACTGTTTTTT. Its protein is CASSQGTGHNEKLFF.

The table lists this clonotype with many counts. This chain links TRBV2 with TRBJ2-7; D gene uncertain. The CDR3 covers 12 residues. CDR1 SNHLY and CDR2 FYNNEI come from the germline V gene. V lost 2 bases and J lost 2, with 4 bases in between. The CDR3 sequence is CASSETAYEQYF. CDR3 nucleotide sequence: TGTGCCAGCAGTGAAACGGCCTACGAGCAGTACTTC.

The chain has TRBV20-1 and TRBJ2-5, with D maybe TRBD2 (5 bases). Germline V gene lookup returns CDR1 DFQATT and CDR2 SNEGSKA (reference sequence). The CDR3 has 16 amino acids. V lost 2 bases to trimming and J lost 2 bases, with 18 bases between them. Here the CDR3 reads CSARPWETRTQETQYF. The CDR3 DNA reads as TGCAGTGCTAGACCCTGGGAAACTAGAACACAAGAGACCCAGTACTTC.

This chain connects TRBV5-4 to TRBJ2-3; TRBD2 might be the D (7 bases). Per the germline V gene, CDR1 is SGHNT and CDR2 is YYREEE (reference sequence). The V end lost 4 bases, the J end lost 2 bases, and 17 bases lay between the germline ends. This CDR3 has 16 residues. The CDR3 DNA sequence: TGTGCCAGCAGCCCCCAGGCGGGGGCCTTCACAGATACGCAGTATTTT. Translation: CASSPQAGAFTDTQYF.

V is TRBV2 and J is TRBJ2-7; no clear D gene. CDR3 size: 11 residues. Germline CDR1 reads SNHLY; CDR2 reads FYNNEI. The V and J ends lost 10 bases and 2 bases respectively, with 9 bases between them. This chain's CDR3 is CATRRTYEQYF. The CDR3 nucleotides read TGTGCCACCCGGAGAACCTACGAGCAGTACTTC.

This clonotype occurred many times. This chain uses TRBV20-1 with TRBJ2-3; D gene uncertain. The V gene's germline CDR1 is DFQATT and CDR2 SNEGSKA (reference sequence). CDR3 size: 13 residues. V dropped 5 bases and J dropped 0 bases, with 9 bases sitting between them. CDR3 coding DNA: TGCAGTGCTTCGGAAGCTAGCACAGATACGCAGTATTTT. Its protein is CSASEASTDTQYF.

This chain joins TRBV3-1 and TRBJ2-5, with D possibly matching TRBD1 (6 bases). CDR1 and CDR2 (germline): LGHDT, YNNKEL (reference sequence). V lost 3 bases and J 1 base, leaving 12 bases between the germline ends. This CDR3 spans 15 amino acids. CDR3 bases: TGTGCCAGCAGCCACCAGGGGAGCCGCCAAGAGACCCAGTACTTC. Protein: CASSHQGSRQETQYF.

This clonotype was seen repeatedly, ten times or more. In DNA, the CDR3 is TGCAGCGTCTCTCAGGGGAGCTCCTACGAGCAGTACTTC. Encoded protein: CSVSQGSSYEQYF. The chain couples TRBV29-1 to TRBJ2-7; D may be TRBD1 (6 bases). The CDR3 spans 13 residues. Germline lookup yields CDR1 SQVTM and CDR2 ANQGSEA. The ends were cut back, 6 bases at V and 0 bases at J, with 12 bases in the middle.

This chain links TRBV7-9 with TRBJ2-3; the D gene is possibly TRBD2 (6 bases). Germline lookup yields CDR1 SEHNR and CDR2 FQNEAQ (reference sequence). Trimming left V 4 bases short and J 2 bases short, with 25 bases between. The CDR3 loop spans 19 amino acids. The DNA of the CDR3 is TGTGCCAGCAGCTCCCTCCGAGGGGTGGCGGGGCGGCTCACAGATACGCAGTATTTT. This encodes CASSSLRGVAGRLTDTQYF. The entire variable domain, with the rest obtained from reference TRBV7-9 and TRBJ2-3, is as follows: DTGVSQNPRHKITKRGQNVTFRCDPISEHNRLYWYRQTLGQGPEFLTYFQNEAQLEKSRLLSDRFSAERPKGSFSTLEIQRTEQGDSAMYLCASSSLRGVAGRLTDTQYFGPGTRLTVL.